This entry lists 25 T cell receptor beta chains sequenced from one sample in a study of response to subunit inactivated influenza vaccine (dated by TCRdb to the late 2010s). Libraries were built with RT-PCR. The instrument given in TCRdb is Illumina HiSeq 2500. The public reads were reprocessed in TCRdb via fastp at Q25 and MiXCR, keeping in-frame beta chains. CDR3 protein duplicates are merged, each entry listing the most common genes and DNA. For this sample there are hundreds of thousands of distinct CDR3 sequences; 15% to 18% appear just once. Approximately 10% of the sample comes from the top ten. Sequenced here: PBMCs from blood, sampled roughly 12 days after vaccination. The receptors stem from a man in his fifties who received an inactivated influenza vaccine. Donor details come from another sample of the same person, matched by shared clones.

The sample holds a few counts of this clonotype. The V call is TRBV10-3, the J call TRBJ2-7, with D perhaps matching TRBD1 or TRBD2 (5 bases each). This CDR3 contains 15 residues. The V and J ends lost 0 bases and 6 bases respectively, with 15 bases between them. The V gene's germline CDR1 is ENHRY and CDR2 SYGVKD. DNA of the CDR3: TGTGCCATCAGTGAGTCGTACCAGGGAGAGTTCGAGCAGTACTTC. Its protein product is CAISESYQGEFEQYF.

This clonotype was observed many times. The CDR3 sequence is CASSLQNQPQHF. CDR3 coding DNA: TGTGCCAGCAGTCTACAGAATCAGCCCCAGCATTTT. This rearrangement joins TRBV6-4 to TRBJ1-5; D gene unclear. The germline V gene has CDR1 MRHNA and CDR2 SNTAGT. This CDR3 spans 12 amino acids. V lost 5 bases, J lost 4 bases, and 6 bases lay in between.

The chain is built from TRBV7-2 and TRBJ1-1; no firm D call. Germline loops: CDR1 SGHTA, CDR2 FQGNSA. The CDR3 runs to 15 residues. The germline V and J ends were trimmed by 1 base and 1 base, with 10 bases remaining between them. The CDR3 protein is CASSLEGRTNTEAFF. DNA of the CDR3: TGTGCCAGCAGCTTAGAGGGCAGGACGAACACTGAAGCTTTCTTT. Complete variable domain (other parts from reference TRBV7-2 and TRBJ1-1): GAGVSQSPSNKVTEKGKDVELRCDPISGHTALYWYRQSLGQGLEFLIYFQGNSAPDKSGLPSDRFSAERTGGSVSTLTIQRTQQEDSAVYLCASSLEGRTNTEAFFGQGTRLTVV.

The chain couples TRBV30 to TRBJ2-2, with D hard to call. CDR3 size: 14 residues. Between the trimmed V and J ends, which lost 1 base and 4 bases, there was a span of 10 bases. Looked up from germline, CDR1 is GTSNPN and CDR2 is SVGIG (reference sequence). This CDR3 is CAWSGSWSTGELFF. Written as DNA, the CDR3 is TGTGCCTGGAGTGGGAGTTGGAGCACCGGGGAGCTGTTTTTT.

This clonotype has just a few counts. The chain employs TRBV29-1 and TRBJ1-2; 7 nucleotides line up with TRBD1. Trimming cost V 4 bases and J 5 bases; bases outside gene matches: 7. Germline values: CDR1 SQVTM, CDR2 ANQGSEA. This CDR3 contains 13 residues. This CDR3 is CSVADRALYGYTF. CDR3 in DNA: TGCAGCGTTGCAGACAGGGCCCTTTATGGCTACACCTTC.

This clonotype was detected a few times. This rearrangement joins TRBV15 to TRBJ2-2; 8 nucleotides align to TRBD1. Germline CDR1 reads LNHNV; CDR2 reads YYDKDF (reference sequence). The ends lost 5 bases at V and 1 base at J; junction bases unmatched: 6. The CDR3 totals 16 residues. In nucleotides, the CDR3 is TGTGCCACCAGCGTAAGACAGGGGTTGAACACCGGGGAGCTGTTTTTT. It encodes CATSVRQGLNTGELFF.

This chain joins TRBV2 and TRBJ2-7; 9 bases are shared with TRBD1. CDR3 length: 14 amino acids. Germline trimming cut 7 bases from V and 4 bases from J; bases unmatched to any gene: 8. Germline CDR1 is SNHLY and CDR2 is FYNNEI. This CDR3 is CASKGGTGFYEQYF. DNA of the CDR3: TGTGCCAGCAAGGGGGGGACAGGGTTTTACGAGCAGTACTTC.

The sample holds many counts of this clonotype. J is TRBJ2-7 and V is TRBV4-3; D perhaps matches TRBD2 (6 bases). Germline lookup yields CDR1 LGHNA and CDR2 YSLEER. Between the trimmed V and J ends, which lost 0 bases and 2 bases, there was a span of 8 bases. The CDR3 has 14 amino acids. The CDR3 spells CASSQETGAYEQYF. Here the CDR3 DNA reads TGCGCCAGCAGCCAAGAGACGGGAGCCTACGAGCAGTACTTC.

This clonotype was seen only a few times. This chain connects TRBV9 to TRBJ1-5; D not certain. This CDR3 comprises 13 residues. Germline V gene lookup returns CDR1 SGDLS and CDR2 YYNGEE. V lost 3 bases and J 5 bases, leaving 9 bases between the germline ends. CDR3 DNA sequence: TGTGCCAGCAGCGGGAGCCCGGATCAGCCCCAGCATTTT. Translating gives CASSGSPDQPQHF.

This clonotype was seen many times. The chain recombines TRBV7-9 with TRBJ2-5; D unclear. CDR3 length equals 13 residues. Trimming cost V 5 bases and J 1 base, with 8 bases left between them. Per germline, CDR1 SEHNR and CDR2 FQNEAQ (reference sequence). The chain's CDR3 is CASSRISQETQYF. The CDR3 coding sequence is TGTGCCAGCAGCCGTATATCCCAAGAGACCCAGTACTTC.

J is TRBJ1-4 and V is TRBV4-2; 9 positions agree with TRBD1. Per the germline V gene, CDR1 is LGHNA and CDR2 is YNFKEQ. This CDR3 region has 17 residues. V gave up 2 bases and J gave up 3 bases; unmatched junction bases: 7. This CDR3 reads CASSQPGQGRANEKLFF. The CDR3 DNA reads TGTGCCAGCAGCCAACCGGGACAGGGAAGAGCTAATGAAAAACTGTTTTTT.

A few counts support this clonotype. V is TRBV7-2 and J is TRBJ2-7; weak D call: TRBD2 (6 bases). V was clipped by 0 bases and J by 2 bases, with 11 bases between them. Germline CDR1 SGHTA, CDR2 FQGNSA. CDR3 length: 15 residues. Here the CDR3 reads CASSLAGGNPYEQYF. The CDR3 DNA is TGTGCCAGCAGCTTAGCAGGAGGGAACCCCTACGAGCAGTACTTC.

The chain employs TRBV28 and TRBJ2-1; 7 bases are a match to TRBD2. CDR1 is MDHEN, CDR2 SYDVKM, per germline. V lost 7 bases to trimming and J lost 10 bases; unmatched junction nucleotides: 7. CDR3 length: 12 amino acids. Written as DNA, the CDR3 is TGTGCCAGCACTGGGGGTAGCGGGGAGCAGTTCTTC. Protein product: CASTGGSGEQFF.

The CDR3 DNA sequence: TGTGCCAGCAGCCAAGCACAGGGGATTTCCTACGAGCAGTACTTC. Translating gives CASSQAQGISYEQYF. This chain uses TRBV14 with TRBJ2-7; TRBD1 aligns across 7 bases. This CDR3 contains 15 residues. Germline loops: CDR1 SGHDN, CDR2 FVKESK. The V and J ends lost 1 base and 1 base, in that order; junction bases with no gene match: 4.

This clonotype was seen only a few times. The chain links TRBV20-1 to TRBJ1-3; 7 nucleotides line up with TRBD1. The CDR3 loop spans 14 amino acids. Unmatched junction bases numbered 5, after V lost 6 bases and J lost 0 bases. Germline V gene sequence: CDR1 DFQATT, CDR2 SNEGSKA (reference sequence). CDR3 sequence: CSARDSHSGNTIYF. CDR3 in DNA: TGCAGTGCCCGGGACAGCCACTCTGGAAACACCATATATTTT.

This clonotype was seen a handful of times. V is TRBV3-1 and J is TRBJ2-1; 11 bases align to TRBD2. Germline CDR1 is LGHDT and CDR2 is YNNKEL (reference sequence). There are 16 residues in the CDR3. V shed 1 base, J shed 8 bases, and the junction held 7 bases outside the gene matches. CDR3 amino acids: CASSQGASGGRDEQFF. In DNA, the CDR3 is TGTGCCAGCAGCCAAGGCGCTAGCGGGGGGCGGGATGAGCAGTTCTTC.

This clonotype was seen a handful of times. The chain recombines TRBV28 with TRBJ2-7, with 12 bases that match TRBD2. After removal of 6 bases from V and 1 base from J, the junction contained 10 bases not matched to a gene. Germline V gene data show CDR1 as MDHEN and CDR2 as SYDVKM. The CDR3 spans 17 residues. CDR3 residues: CASSLPTTSGRSYEQYF. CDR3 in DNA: TGTGCCAGCAGCTTACCTACGACTAGCGGGAGATCCTACGAGCAGTACTTC.

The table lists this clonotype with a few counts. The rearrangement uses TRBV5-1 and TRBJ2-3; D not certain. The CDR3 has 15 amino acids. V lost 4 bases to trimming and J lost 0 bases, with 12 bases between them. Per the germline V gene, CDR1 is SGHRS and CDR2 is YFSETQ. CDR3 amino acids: CASSALIGSTDTQYF. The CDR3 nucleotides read TGCGCCAGCAGCGCACTAATTGGTAGCACAGATACGCAGTATTTT.

CDR3: CASSPKGLAGGSTDTQYF. CDR3 in DNA: TGTGCCAGCAGCCCAAAGGGACTAGCGGGGGGGAGCACAGATACGCAGTATTTT. The rearrangement uses TRBV11-2 and TRBJ2-3, with 16 bases lining up with TRBD2. With 5 bases clipped from V and 0 bases from J, the junction kept 5 bases outside the gene matches. Germline V CDR1 and CDR2: SGHAT, FQNNGV. The CDR3 has 18 residues.

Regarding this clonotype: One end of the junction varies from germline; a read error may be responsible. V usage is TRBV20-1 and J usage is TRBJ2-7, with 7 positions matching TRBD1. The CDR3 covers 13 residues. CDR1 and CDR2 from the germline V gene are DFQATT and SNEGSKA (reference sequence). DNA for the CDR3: TGCAGTGCCGAGACAGGGTCCCTCTACGAGCACTACTTC. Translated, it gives CSAETGSLYEHYF.

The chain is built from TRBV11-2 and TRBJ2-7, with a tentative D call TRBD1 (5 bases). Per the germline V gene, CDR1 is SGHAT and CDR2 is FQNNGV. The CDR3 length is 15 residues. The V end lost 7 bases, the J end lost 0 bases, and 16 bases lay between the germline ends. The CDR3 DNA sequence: TGTGCCAGCACCCGGACACACACAATCTCCTACGAGCAGTACTTC. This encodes CASTRTHTISYEQYF.

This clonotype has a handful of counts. The CDR3 loop is CASSYPGAMSYEQYF. In DNA form, the CDR3 reads TGTGCCAGCAGTTACCCGGGGGCGATGTCCTACGAGCAGTACTTC. The genes are TRBV6-2 or TRBV6-3 and TRBJ2-7, with D possibly called TRBD1 or TRBD2 (6 bases each). From germline, CDR1 is MNHEY and CDR2 SVGEGT. The ends were cut back, 2 bases at V and 1 base at J, with 12 bases in the middle. The CDR3 runs to 15 residues.

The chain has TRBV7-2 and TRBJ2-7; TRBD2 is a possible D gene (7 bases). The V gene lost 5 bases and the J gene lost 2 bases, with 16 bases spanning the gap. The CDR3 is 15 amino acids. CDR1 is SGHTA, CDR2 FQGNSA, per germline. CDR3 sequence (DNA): TGTGCCAGCAGCCCCCAGAGAGGGGGGGCCTACGAGCAGTACTTC. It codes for CASSPQRGGAYEQYF.

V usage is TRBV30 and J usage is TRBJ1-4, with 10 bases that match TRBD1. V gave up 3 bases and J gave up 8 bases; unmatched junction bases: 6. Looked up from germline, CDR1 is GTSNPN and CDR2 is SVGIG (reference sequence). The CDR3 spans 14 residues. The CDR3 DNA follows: TGTGCCTGGAGGGGGGACAGGGGTTCCGAAAAACTGTTTTTT. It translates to CAWRGDRGSEKLFF. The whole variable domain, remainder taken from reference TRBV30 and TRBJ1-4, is SQTIHQWPATLVQPVGSPLSLECTVEGTSNPNLYWYRQAAGRGLQLLFYSVGIGQISSEVPQNLSASRPQDRQFILSSKKLLLSDSGFYLCAWRGDRGSEKLFFGSGTQLSVL.

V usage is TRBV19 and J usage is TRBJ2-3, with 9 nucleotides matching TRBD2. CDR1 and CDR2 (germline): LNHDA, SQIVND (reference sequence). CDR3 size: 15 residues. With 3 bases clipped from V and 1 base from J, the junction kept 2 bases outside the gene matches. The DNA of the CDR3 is TGTGCCAGTAGTATCTCTAGCGGGGGCACAGATACGCAGTATTTT. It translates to CASSISSGGTDTQYF.